Listed below are T cell receptor beta chains from one sample, sequenced in a study of T cells in Graves' hyperthyroidism and ophthalmopathy. One entry per CDR3 protein, called by TCRdb with MiXCR from the multiplex PCR reads. In the table there are 650,000 to 850,000 distinct CDR3 sequences, roughly 20% of which are singletons. Sequencing used blood. The receptors here all came from a woman in her forties or fifties with Graves' hyperthyroidism that later progressed to Graves' ophthalmopathy. Each CDR3 is given with its conserved first and last residue. Each record gives: CDR3 length, D gene, J gene, clone size, V gene, CDR3 DNA, CDR3 protein. D genes are given only for firm matches. Size values are once, few and many counts, or a class for expanded clones, and some rows have none.

>13|.|TRBJ2-3|few|TRBV12-5
TGTGCTAGTGGAAGGGACAGCACAGATACGCAGTATTTT
CASGRDSTDTQYF
>16|TRBD2|TRBJ2-3|.|TRBV18
TGTGCCAGCTCATCTAATCAGCGGGGGGGCCGAGATACGCAGTATTTT
CASSSNQRGGRDTQYF
>15|TRBD1|TRBJ2-3|.|TRBV10-3
TGTGCCATCAGTGGCCTCGGACAGGGCGCAGATACGCAGTATTTT
CAISGLGQGADTQYF
>14|.|TRBJ1-4|.|TRBV5-1
TGCGCCAGCAGACGTGATACGGTGGGGGAAAAACTGTTTTTT
CASRRDTVGEKLFF
>14|.|TRBJ2-5|many|TRBV2
TGTGCCAGCAGTTTCCACGGAACCCAAGAGACCCAGTACTTC
CASSFHGTQETQYF
>14|TRBD1|TRBJ1-1|many|TRBV6-1
TGTGCCAGCAGATCAGACAGGGAAGGTACTGAAGCTTTCTTT
CASRSDREGTEAFF
>18|TRBD2|TRBJ2-1|.|TRBV4-1
TGCGCCAGCAGCCAAGGACTAGCGGGGCTACGGACTTACAATGAGCAGTTCTTC
CASSQGLAGLRTYNEQFF
>14|.|TRBJ2-2|few|TRBV6-5
TGTGCCAGCAGTTACTGGCCCCGCGACGGGGAGCTGTTTTTT
CASSYWPRDGELFF
>15|.|TRBJ2-3|.|TRBV10-3
TGTGCCATCAGTGATGAGGGGACTAGCACAGATACGCAGTATTTT
CAISDEGTSTDTQYF
>16|TRBD1|TRBJ1-2|.|TRBV19
TGTGCCAGTAGTGTCGAAAACCAGGGGGCAGGCTATGGCTACACCTTC
CASSVENQGAGYGYTF
>16|.|TRBJ2-7|.|TRBV7-2
TGTGCCAGCAGCTTTACGCCAGGGGAGTGGGAATACGAGCAGTACTTC
CASSFTPGEWEYEQYF
>14|.|TRBJ1-2|many|TRBV30
TGTGCCTGGAGTGTACTCGGCAGGGGCTATGGCTACACCTTC
CAWSVLGRGYGYTF
>12|.|TRBJ1-1|.|TRBV12-3/TRBV12-4
TGTGCCAGCAGTTTAGTCTACAGGGAAGCTTTCTTT
CASSLVYREAFF
>16|.|TRBJ1-2|few|TRBV4-1
TGCGCCAGCAGCCAAGGGGTCGGACACTTTAACTATGGCTACACCTTC
CASSQGVGHFNYGYTF
>14|.|TRBJ2-7|few|TRBV6-6
TGTGCCAGCAGTTACTCGTCAGGCTCCTACGAGCAGTACTTC
CASSYSSGSYEQYF
>10|.|TRBJ1-1|few|TRBV20-1
TGCAGTGCGCGCAGGGAGGAAGCTTTCTTT
CSARREEAFF
>16|.|TRBJ1-1|many|TRBV18
TGTGCCAGCTCACCGTTAGCAGAAACCGAGAACACTGAAGCTTTCTTT
CASSPLAETENTEAFF
>16|TRBD1|TRBJ2-7|.|TRBV4-1
TGCGCCAGCAGCCAAGAGATCGGGACAGCATCCTACGAGCAGTACTTC
CASSQEIGTASYEQYF
>13|.|TRBJ2-1|many|TRBV7-9
TGTGCCAGCAGCGCGGGACAGTACAATGAGCAGTTCTTC
CASSAGQYNEQFF
>13|TRBD1|TRBJ2-7|many|TRBV20-1
TGCAGTGCTAGAGGGGACAGGGGCTACGAGCAGTACTTC
CSARGDRGYEQYF
>15|.|TRBJ2-1|.|TRBV2
TGTGCCAGCAGAGAAGGCGAGGCTGGGTACAATGAGCAGTTCTTC
CASREGEAGYNEQFF
>17|.|TRBJ2-7|.|TRBV27
TGTGCCAGCACTCCTTTACCCCTACAGGAGGCTTTGGACGAGCAGTACTTC
CASTPLPLQEALDEQYF
>14|.|TRBJ2-3|many|TRBV7-3
TGTGCCAGCAGCTTAGCTCTGGGGTCAGATACGCAGTATTTT
CASSLALGSDTQYF
>15|.|TRBJ1-1|many|TRBV20-1
TGCAGTGCTGGTGAACCGGGGCTCCAACACACTGAAGCTTTCTTT
CSAGEPGLQHTEAFF
>15|.|TRBJ1-2|few|TRBV6-1
TGTGCCAGCAGTCCGTGGGACGGATCTAACTATGGCTACACCTTC
CASSPWDGSNYGYTF
>12|.|TRBJ1-4|.|TRBV19
TGTGCCAGTAGTATCAGGGATGAAAAACTGTTTTTT
CASSIRDEKLFF
>15|TRBD1|TRBJ2-2|many|TRBV24-1
TGTGCCACCAGTGTTAACAGGGGTATTGGCGGGGAGCTGTTTTTT
CATSVNRGIGGELFF
>13|.|TRBJ2-7|many|TRBV30
TGTGCCTGGAGTGTTGGCGGAGACTACGAGCAGTACTTC
CAWSVGGDYEQYF
>15|TRBD1|TRBJ2-7|many|TRBV5-1
TGCGCCAGCAGCTGGGGGACAGCCTCTGACTACGAGCAGTACTTC
CASSWGTASDYEQYF
>16|TRBD1|TRBJ1-5|.|TRBV5-6
TGTGCCAGCAGCCCCCGGACAGGCAAACTCAATCAGCCCCAGCATTTT
CASSPRTGKLNQPQHF
>16|.|TRBJ1-2|.|TRBV20-1
TGCAGTGCTAGAGATTATCGGGGAAGGGGGAACGGGGGCTACACCTTC
CSARDYRGRGNGGYTF
>16|TRBD1|TRBJ1-6|many|TRBV18
TGTGCCAGCTCACCGATGGGACAGGGGGCTTATTCACCCCTCCACTTT
CASSPMGQGAYSPLHF
>15|.|TRBJ2-3|few|TRBV7-2
TGTGCCAGCAGGTTTGACAGGGAGGAAACAGATACGCAGTATTTT
CASRFDREETDTQYF
>16|.|TRBJ2-5|many|TRBV20-1
TGCAGTGCTAGAGACCCGCTACGAGGTTCGCAAGAGACCCAGTACTTC
CSARDPLRGSQETQYF
>14|.|TRBJ1-5|many|TRBV13
TGTGCCAGCAGCTCGCAGGGGTCGGATCAGCCCCAGCATTTT
CASSSQGSDQPQHF
>15|.|TRBJ1-4|few|TRBV18
TGTGCCAGCTCACCACGGACACGGTTAAATGAAAAACTGTTTTTT
CASSPRTRLNEKLFF
>15|.|TRBJ1-5|.|TRBV6-1
TGTGCCAGCAGTGAATCGGGGGCCTACTTGGAAGCCCAGCATTTT
CASSESGAYLEAQHF
>11|.|TRBJ2-2|.|TRBV29-1
TGCAGCGTGTGGGTTGGCGGGGAGCTGTTTTTT
CSVWVGGELFF
>13|.|TRBJ1-1|few|TRBV6-6
TGTGCCAGCAGTTACCTTTCGAACACTGAAGCTTTCTTT
CASSYLSNTEAFF
>16|.|TRBJ1-5|few|TRBV6-1
TGTGCCAGCAGCCGCGGGGCAGAATATAGCAATCAGCCCCAGCATTTT
CASSRGAEYSNQPQHF
>15|TRBD1|TRBJ1-1|few|TRBV18
TGTGCCAGCTCACCACTTTCTCACACAGGGGATGAAGCTTTCTTT
CASSPLSHTGDEAFF
>19|.|TRBJ2-1|.|TRBV6-2/TRBV6-3
TGTGCCAGCAGTGTGGTGGGACTGGCGACCAATCCTTCTTACAATGAGCAGTTCTTC
CASSVVGLATNPSYNEQFF
>12|TRBD1|TRBJ1-1|.|TRBV6-2/TRBV6-3
TGTGCCAGCAGAGCGACAGGGTCTGAAGCTTTCTTT
CASRATGSEAFF
>18|.|TRBJ1-1|many|TRBV20-1
TGCAGTGCTAGTTGGTTTCGGGGGGCAGGGCAGCTGAACACTGAAGCTTTCTTT
CSASWFRGAGQLNTEAFF
>14|.|TRBJ2-7|many|TRBV7-8
TGTGCCAGCAGATCCTTTGGGGACTCCTACGAGCAGTACTTC
CASRSFGDSYEQYF
>13|TRBD1|TRBJ1-2|.|TRBV20-1
TGCAGTGCTAGCGTAGCAGGGGGACCTGGCTACACCTTC
CSASVAGGPGYTF
>13|TRBD1|TRBJ2-1|.|TRBV20-1
TGCAGTGCCTCGGGACAGGACTACAATGAGCAGTTCTTC
CSASGQDYNEQFF
>16|TRBD2|TRBJ2-5|.|TRBV12-3/TRBV12-4
TGTGCCAGCAGTCCGGAGACTAGCGGGGGACAAGAGACCCAGTACTTC
CASSPETSGGQETQYF
>13|.|TRBJ2-7|few|TRBV5-4
TGTGCCAGCAGCTTGCCAGAGCACTACGAGCAGTACTTC
CASSLPEHYEQYF
>15|TRBD1|TRBJ2-2|.|TRBV7-9
TGTGCCACCACGAAGACAGGGGGAGGCACCGGGGAGCTGTTTTTT
CATTKTGGGTGELFF
>15|TRBD1|TRBJ1-1|.|TRBV5-1
TGCGCCAGCAGCTTGGTAACAGGGGGTTTCACTGAAGCTTTCTTT
CASSLVTGGFTEAFF
>16|.|TRBJ1-1|many|TRBV27
TGTGCCAGCAGTTTTAGTTTTGCACAGGGAATCACTGAAGCTTTCTTT
CASSFSFAQGITEAFF
>16|TRBD2|TRBJ2-1|.|TRBV5-4
TGTGCCAGCAGCTCAAGGACTAGCGGAGCCTACAATGAGCAGTTCTTC
CASSSRTSGAYNEQFF
>16|TRBD1|TRBJ2-5|.|TRBV12-5
TGTGCTAGTGGTCCCGGGACAGGGGGGGACGTAGAGACCCAGTACTTC
CASGPGTGGDVETQYF
>14|.|TRBJ2-5|.|TRBV5-1
TGCGCCAGCAGCCCTGGGGACGGCCGGGGGACCCAGTACTTC
CASSPGDGRGTQYF
>16|.|TRBJ2-5|few|TRBV7-9
TGTGCCAGCAGCATAAGACATTCTGGGTTCCAAGAGACCCAGTACTTC
CASSIRHSGFQETQYF
>14|.|TRBJ1-1|many|TRBV18
TGTGCCAGCTCACCACCGGTGGGTGAAACTGAAGCTTTCTTT
CASSPPVGETEAFF
>15|TRBD1|TRBJ2-1|many|TRBV20-1
TGCAGTGATCAACAAGGGACAGGGTTCTACAATGAGCAGTTCTTC
CSDQQGTGFYNEQFF
>12|.|TRBJ1-4|.|TRBV20-1
TGCAGTGCTAGATCCGGTGAAGAAAAACTGTTTTTT
CSARSGEEKLFF
>14|TRBD1|TRBJ2-2|.|TRBV6-1
TGTGCCAGCACCCGGACAGGGGCGACCGGGGAGCTGTTTTTT
CASTRTGATGELFF